This record looks at one T cell receptor (beta chain) sequence and its context. Its antigen remains undetermined. Base quality data are lacking; no much larger clone is found one base away. The data were obtained in a study of metastatic and nonmetastatic thyroid tumors (dated by TCRdb to about 2020). About the study as a whole: For patients with malignant and with benign thyroid disease, the researchers compared repertoires between peripheral blood samples and tumor or nodule tissue samples. Here is what the overall study found, with its caveats: In both blood and tumor samples, TCR beta diversity was reported to be significantly higher in malignant tumors than in benign nodules.

No patient had received any treatment before thyroid surgery. The study retrospectively analysed patient clinical samples collected from about 2012 to 2019 using T-cell receptor beta sequencing. Libraries were made using PCR. The sequencing machine was an Illumina HiSeq 4000. The TCR beta-chain CDR3 region of each patient was profiled by high-throughput sequencing. The original pipeline was this. The researchers built a classifier to tell apart papillary thyroid cancer patients with distant metastasis, based on CDR3 differences among clinicopathological groups. Repertoire diversity was assessed with the Shannon index, and tumor-blood repertoire similarity with the Morisita-Horn index. Starting from the raw public reads, TCRdb applied fastp trimming at Q25, assembled clones with MiXCR and retained in-frame beta chains. The V and J calls, along with clone size, are taken from TCRdb and not from the paper's own processing. This sample is represented by around 24,000 clones; over 20% of them were singletons. The leading ten clones occupy approximately 13% of the sample.

The CDR3 holds 13 amino acids from the cysteine to the phenylalanine. Only the CDR3 part of the read is kept: 39 bases, read in frame from the first base. V is trimmed back by 4 bases and J by 5 bases, and the junction contains 3 bases that no gene match accounts for. Reading the germline V gene gives CDR1 SGHRS and CDR2 YFSETQ. This receptor was obtained from a male donor with papillary thyroid cancer or a benign thyroid nodule (not recorded which). Some clones in this sample may be carry-over from other donors' samples. The specimen sequenced was blood. Recombination joined TRBV5-1 with TRBJ1-3, and TRBD1 matches 7 of the central bases. The CDR3 has the sequence CASSPTGRNTIYF. The sequenced DNA is TGCGCCAGCAGCCCGACAGGGAGAAACACCATATATTTT.